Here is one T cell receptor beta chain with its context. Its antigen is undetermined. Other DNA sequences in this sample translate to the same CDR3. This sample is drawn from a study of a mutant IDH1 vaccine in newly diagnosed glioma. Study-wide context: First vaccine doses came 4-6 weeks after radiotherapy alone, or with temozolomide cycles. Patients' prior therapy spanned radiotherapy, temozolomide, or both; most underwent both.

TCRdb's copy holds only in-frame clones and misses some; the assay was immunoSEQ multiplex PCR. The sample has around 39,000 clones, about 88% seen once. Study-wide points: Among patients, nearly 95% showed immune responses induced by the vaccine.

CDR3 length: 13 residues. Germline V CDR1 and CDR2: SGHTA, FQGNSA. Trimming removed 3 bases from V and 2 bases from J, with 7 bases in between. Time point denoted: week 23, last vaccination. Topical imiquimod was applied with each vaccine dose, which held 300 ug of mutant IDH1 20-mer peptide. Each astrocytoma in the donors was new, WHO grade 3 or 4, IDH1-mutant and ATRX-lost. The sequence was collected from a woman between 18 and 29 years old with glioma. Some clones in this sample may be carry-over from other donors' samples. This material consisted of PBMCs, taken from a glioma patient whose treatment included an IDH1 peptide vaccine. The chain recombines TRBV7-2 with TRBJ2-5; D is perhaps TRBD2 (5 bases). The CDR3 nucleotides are TGTGCCAGCAGCTTGCCGGGGCAAGAGACCCAGTACTTC. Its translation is CASSLPGQETQYF.